A single sample is the source of the 12 T cell receptor beta chains below, sequenced in a study of blood T cell repertoires in COVID-19. Profiling relied on immunoSEQ multiplex PCR, and the TCRdb table lists in-frame clones only, not all of them. The sample records roughly 240,000 clones, approximately 90% being singletons. Material: PBMCs or T cells enriched from blood (not recorded which). These receptors came from a young woman with acute COVID-19.

CDR3 protein: CSARDGGGLFF. CDR3 nucleotides: TGCAGTGCTAGAGATGGGGGGGGACTGTTTTTT. V is TRBV20-1 and J is TRBJ1-4, with TRBD1 as a possible D gene (5 bases). The CDR3 runs to 11 residues. Between the trimmed V and J ends, which lost 0 bases and 13 bases, there was a span of 9 bases. Germline V gene data show CDR1 as DFQATT and CDR2 as SNEGSKA (reference sequence).

The V call is TRBV7-2, the J call TRBJ2-5, with TRBD2 matching over 7 bases. The CDR3 is 15 amino acids. After removal of 1 base from V and 1 base from J, the junction contained 3 bases not matched to a gene. Per the germline V gene, CDR1 is SGHTA and CDR2 is FQGNSA. The CDR3 protein is CASSLGGRAQETQYF. The CDR3 DNA is TGTGCCAGCAGCTTAGGAGGGAGGGCCCAAGAGACCCAGTACTTC. Together with reference TRBV7-2 and TRBJ2-5, the CDR3 gives the full variable domain: GAGVSQSPSNKVTEKGKDVELRCDPISGHTALYWYRQSLGQGLEFLIYFQGNSAPDKSGLPSDRFSAERTGGSVSTLTIQRTQQEDSAVYLCASSLGGRAQETQYFGPGTRLLVL.

CDR3 bases: TGTGCCAGCAGCGGACTAGCGGGGAACCCCCAAGAGACCCAGTACTTC. Translating gives CASSGLAGNPQETQYF. The chain is built from TRBV9 and TRBJ2-5; TRBD2 matches at 11 bases. V dropped 3 bases and J dropped 1; count of bases not matched to a gene: 5. Germline V gene data show CDR1 as SGDLS and CDR2 as YYNGEE. This CDR3 contains 16 residues.

The chain employs TRBV6-5 and TRBJ1-5; tentatively, D is TRBD1 (6 bases). The CDR3 length is 14 residues. Germline V gene sequence: CDR1 MNHEY, CDR2 SVGAGI. The V and J ends lost 5 bases and 6 bases respectively, with 14 bases between them. Written as DNA, the CDR3 is TGTGCCAGCAGTCGTAGGGGGACGGCTCAGCCCCAGCATTTT. Protein product: CASSRRGTAQPQHF.

The rearrangement links TRBV13 to TRBJ2-7, with no clear D. The germline V and J ends were trimmed by 4 bases and 3 bases, with 13 bases remaining between them. Germline CDR1 and CDR2: PRHDT and FYEKMQ (reference sequence). CDR3 length equals 14 residues. The CDR3 reads CASSSQNDGYEQYF. Here the CDR3 DNA reads TGTGCCAGCAGCTCCCAGAATGATGGCTACGAGCAGTACTTC.

The genes are TRBV5-1 and TRBJ1-1; TRBD1 matches 7 bases. The J segment lost 5 bases and the V segment lost 4 bases, leaving 11 bases of the junction unmatched. The germline gives CDR1 SGHRS, CDR2 YFSETQ. The CDR3 contains 15 residues. In DNA form, the CDR3 reads TGCGCCAGCAGCAAACTGACAGGGCGGTCGACTGAAGCTTTCTTT. Protein product: CASSKLTGRSTEAFF.

This chain uses TRBV19 with TRBJ2-3, with D unresolved. The germline gives CDR1 LNHDA, CDR2 SQIVND (reference sequence). This CDR3 is 12 amino acids long. V was trimmed by 1 base and J by 6 bases, leaving 5 bases between them. CDR3 sequence reads: CASSIGRDTQYF. CDR3 nucleotides: TGTGCCAGTAGTATAGGCAGGGATACGCAGTATTTT.

The V and J genes are TRBV3-1 (or the pseudogene TRBV3-2) and TRBJ1-2; no firm D call. This CDR3 spans 13 amino acids. Trimming removed 2 bases from V and 1 base from J, with 5 bases in between. CDR1 is LGHDT, CDR2 YNNKEL, per germline (reference sequence). In DNA form, the CDR3 reads TGTGCCAGCAGCCAATCAGATAACTATGGCTACACCTTC. Amino acid sequence: CASSQSDNYGYTF.

The J gene is TRBJ1-1, the V gene TRBV7-2, with D uncertain. The CDR3 contains 15 residues. The ends were cut back, 1 base at V and 4 bases at J, with 13 bases in the middle. CDR1 and CDR2 from the germline V gene are SGHTA and FQGNSA. Here the CDR3 reads CASSLGLGRSTEAFF. In DNA form, the CDR3 reads TGTGCCAGCAGCTTAGGGCTGGGGAGGAGCACTGAAGCTTTCTTT.

Only one count was recorded for this clone. The chain carries TRBV12-5 and TRBJ1-2, with TRBD1 identical over 8 bases. The CDR3 is 16 amino acids. The V gene's germline CDR1 is LGHNT and CDR2 FRNRAP. V trimming: 2 bases; J trimming: 0 bases; junction bases outside the gene matches: 5. The CDR3, as DNA: TGTGCTAGTGGTTTGTCCCGGGACAGGTCTAACTATGGCTACACCTTC. Encoded protein: CASGLSRDRSNYGYTF.

There are a few counts of this clone. The chain employs TRBV2 and TRBJ1-5; D possibly corresponds to TRBD1 (5 bases). The V gene's germline CDR1 is SNHLY and CDR2 FYNNEI. This CDR3 is built from 18 residues. V lost 6 bases and J lost 0, with 21 bases in between. As DNA, the CDR3 is TGTGCCAGCAGCCCAGGGCGCAGGGAAAGGCATAGCAATCAGCCCCAGCATTTT. Protein product: CASSPGRRERHSNQPQHF.

The chain links TRBV6-1 to TRBJ1-4; D may be TRBD1 (6 bases). V was trimmed by 0 bases and J by 5 bases, leaving 10 bases between them. The germline V gene has CDR1 MNHNS and CDR2 SASEGT. The CDR3 covers 15 residues. The CDR3: CASSEAGGENEKLFF. As DNA, the CDR3 is TGTGCCAGCAGTGAAGCAGGGGGGGAGAATGAAAAACTGTTTTTT.